Listed below are T cell receptor beta chains from one sample, sequenced in a study of PD-L1 blockade in urothelial cancer. Sequenced by immunoSEQ multiplex PCR; TCRdb stores in-frame clones only, minus some. In the table there are about 43,000 clones, 80% of which are singletons. The material sequenced was PBMCs, taken around atezolizumab (anti-PD-L1) treatment. The source is a man aged 55 to 69 with urothelial cancer. CDR3s leave out the opening cysteine and the closing phenylalanine or tryptophan. Clone size is given for some rows only: seen once, a few or many times, or a class if the clone is expanded.

clone size	J gene	CDR3 length	V gene	CDR3 protein
-	TRBJ1-3	14	TRBV5-1	ASSQRDSASGNTIY
-	TRBJ2-3	12	TRBV28	ASRVQGQKASQY
-	TRBJ1-2	12	TRBV27	ASSYLGQRYGYT
once	TRBJ2-1	13	TRBV19	ASSILTSGNNEQF
-	TRBJ2-5	12	TRBV7-8	ASSVGMYQETQY
once	TRBJ2-1	14	TRBV18	ASSPPTGEGDNEQF
once	TRBJ2-1	11	TRBV5-4	ASSWTGSNEQF
-	TRBJ2-7	12	TRBV9	ASSVGSATNEQY
-	TRBJ2-7	9	TRBV27	ASTQGREQY
-	TRBJ2-7	10	TRBV15	ATAQDYYEQY
-	TRBJ1-2	14	TRBV5-4	ASSLEGTGTFYGYT
-	TRBJ1-5	12	TRBV6-5	ASTTGQGSQPQH
-	TRBJ1-5	13	TRBV2	ASNKEQGGNQPQH
-	TRBJ2-1	13	TRBV6-5	ASSIDRVSVDEQF
-	TRBJ1-1	10	TRBV28	ASSLQGVRAF
-	TRBJ1-4	13	TRBV6-5	ASTSLQGVGEKLF
-	TRBJ2-7	12	TRBV4-2	ASSQGGGLNEQY
few	TRBJ1-2	12	TRBV27	ASSPHPVDYGYT
few	TRBJ1-2	11	TRBV28	ASSSGQDYGYT
-	TRBJ2-1	12	TRBV10-3	AIRRTSGNNEQF
-	TRBJ2-7	12	TRBV6-6	ASSTPPPSYEQY
-	TRBJ2-3	12	TRBV19	ASSIANGGFAQY
-	TRBJ2-1	12	TRBV10-3	AISPPSGVDEQF
-	TRBJ2-1	15	TRBV6-1	ASSEVSGRAAYNEQF
-	TRBJ1-5	12	TRBV28	ASSLGQIVQPQH
-	TRBJ1-3	13	TRBV7-7	ASSSGTASGNTIY
once	-	12	TRBV5-1	ASSLTGTGAEQY
-	TRBJ2-7	12	TRBV2	ASSECREVCEQY
-	TRBJ2-7	11	TRBV6-1	ASRGTGAYEQY
-	TRBJ2-1	12	TRBV30	AWHRSTPYNEQF
-	TRBJ1-4	12	TRBV6-5	ASSPDRETEKLF
-	TRBJ2-5	12	TRBV5-4	ASSLVAEQETQY
-	TRBJ1-2	14	TRBV7-2	ASSLFGEGANYGYT
-	TRBJ2-2	14	TRBV6-5	ASSYGGGRDTGELF
-	TRBJ2-2	12	TRBV6-4	ASSIAANTGELF
-	TRBJ1-1	14	TRBV7-9	ASSLDWGGENTEAF
-	TRBJ2-3	11	TRBV9	ASSVGGTDTQY
-	TRBJ2-7	13	TRBV4-2	ASSLGTGGLNEQY
-	TRBJ2-7	9	TRBV2	ASLGGYEQY
-	TRBJ2-7	10	TRBV5-6	ASSVRGYEQY
once	TRBJ2-7	15	TRBV7-6	ASSLEVTSGQPYEQY
-	TRBJ2-5	12	TRBV7-9	ASSLGQGFETQY
-	TRBJ1-1	11	TRBV2	ASSLDRDTEAF
-	TRBJ2-3	13	TRBV10-3	AISDEGTHTDTQY
-	TRBJ2-2	15	TRBV5-1	ASSLESSRMNTGELF
few	TRBJ1-1	11	TRBV7-2	ASSSQGNTEAF
once	TRBJ2-7	13	TRBV5-5	ASSFIGGSMYEQY
once	TRBJ1-1	14	TRBV10-3	AISDPGLGGGTEAF
-	TRBJ2-3	13	TRBV7-2	ASSSLASSTDTQY
-	TRBJ2-1	13	TRBV7-2	ASSSAGGYFNEQF
once	TRBJ1-1	14	TRBV5-1	ASSLSAKVSNTEAF
few	TRBJ1-1	11	TRBV6-6	ASSSTGSTEAF
-	TRBJ2-7	14	TRBV7-2	ASSPYLGLAESEQY
-	TRBJ1-1	14	TRBV28	ASSSPGTGMNTEAF
-	TRBJ2-2	12	TRBV7-2	ASSIQGNTGELF
-	TRBJ1-2	13	TRBV6-5	ASSSWTGLNYGYT
-	TRBJ2-3	13	TRBV19	ASSIGASGGDTQY